This TCR beta chain came from a study of identical twins. V lost 5 bases to trimming and J lost 9 bases; unmatched junction nucleotides: 3. Germline V CDR1 and CDR2: DFQATT, SNEGSKA (reference sequence). This CDR3 is built from 13 residues. All donors were healthy, and all were Caucasian. In TCRdb, the 5' RACE reads were re-called with MiXCR into one record per CDR3 protein. The table records 700,000 or so distinct CDR3 sequences, approximately 22% of them present only once. These same records also appear under a second study, on T cells expressing NK-cell markers. That study adds: Sorted CD3+CD56-NKG2C+, CD3+CD56+NKG2C+ and CD3+CD56+NKG2C- T cells supplied the TCR beta repertoires. There were several donors in whom these clonotypes also led the CD3+CD56-NKG2C+ fraction.

The clonotype was recovered from a young woman in good health. Sequencing input: PBMCs. The chain links TRBV20-1 to TRBJ2-1, with 14 bases that match TRBD2. The CDR3 DNA follows: TGCAGTGCTCGACTAGCGGGGGGGCGTGAGCAGTTCTTC. It translates to CSARLAGGREQFF.